These 9 T cell receptor beta chains share one sample of origin, sequenced in a study of cytomegalovirus exposure and HLA in healthy donors. The PCR had 60 Vbeta and 13 Jbeta primers. Sequencing was performed with immunoSEQ multiplex PCR; in TCRdb, only in-frame clones are kept and a portion is missing. The sample lists around 210,000 clones, more than 75% occurring once. Sequenced sample: PBMCs. The origin of the receptors is a male donor in good health and CMV-seropositive.

This chain connects TRBV19 to TRBJ2-3; 7 bases are a match to TRBD2. In germline, CDR1 is LNHDA, CDR2 SQIVND (reference sequence). The CDR3 runs 16 residues. Unmatched junction bases numbered 8, after V lost 2 bases and J lost 3 bases. CDR3 loop: CASSIRDSGATDTQYF. The CDR3 DNA follows: TGTGCCAGTAGTATACGAGACAGCGGGGCGACAGATACGCAGTATTTT.

The chain uses TRBV12-2 and TRBJ2-1; the table names TRBD2, a call not compared with the DNA. TRBV12-2 is a documented pseudogene. This CDR3 has 14 amino acids. CDR3 sequence reads: CASRLESAFNEQFF. In DNA, the CDR3 is TGTGCAAGTCGCTTAGAGAGCGCGTTCAATGAGCAGTTCTTC.

The genes are TRBV19 and TRBJ1-4; no firm D call. V lost 0 bases to trimming and J lost 14 bases, with 16 bases between them. There are 14 residues in the CDR3. Germline V gene lookup returns CDR1 LNHDA and CDR2 SQIVND (reference sequence). CDR3 sequence reads: CASSIELGDDGLFF. CDR3 DNA sequence: TGTGCCAGTAGTATAGAGCTAGGTGACGACGGCCTGTTTTTT.

The chain has TRBV7-9 and TRBJ1-1, with D possibly matching TRBD1 (5 bases). The germline V gene encodes CDR1 SEHNR and CDR2 FQNEAQ (reference sequence). Trimming took off 2 bases at V and 5 bases at J, with 15 bases between the two ends. The length of the CDR3 is 15 residues. CDR3 amino acids: CASSLRGSVVTEAFF. Here the CDR3 DNA reads TGTGCCAGCAGCTTACGGGGGTCCGTAGTGACTGAAGCTTTCTTT.

The V and J genes are TRBV5-4 and TRBJ2-3, with TRBD2 identical over 7 bases. This CDR3 comprises 16 residues. Germline V CDR1 and CDR2: SGHNT, YYREEE (reference sequence). V was clipped by 2 bases and J by 4 bases; unmatched bases: 10. The CDR3, as DNA: TGTGCCAGCAGCTTTCCTAGCGGAGAGGTTGCAGATACGCAGTATTTT. Amino acids: CASSFPSGEVADTQYF.

The V gene is TRBV7-2, the J gene TRBJ2-4, with a possible D match to TRBD1 (5 bases). The CDR3 is made up of 15 amino acids. Trimming cost V 6 bases and J 6 bases, with 18 bases left between them. The germline V gene has CDR1 SGHTA and CDR2 FQGNSA. CDR3 sequence: CASSQTRVNGNIQYF. CDR3 coding DNA: TGTGCCAGCAGTCAAACCAGGGTGAACGGAAACATTCAGTACTTC.

The rearrangement uses TRBV7-2 and TRBJ2-7, with TRBD1 identical over 7 bases. Trimming at V came to 5 bases and at J to 0 bases, leaving 4 bases not matched to a gene. Germline CDR1 and CDR2: SGHTA and FQGNSA. The CDR3 runs 14 residues. The CDR3 coding sequence is TGTGCCAGCAGCCCCTGGGACAGCTCCTACGAGCAGTACTTC. This translates into CASSPWDSSYEQYF.

The genes are TRBV19 and TRBJ2-7, with TRBD1 as a possible D gene (6 bases). Trimming removed 10 bases at V and 0 bases at J, with 16 bases between. Germline CDR1 reads LNHDA; CDR2 reads SQIVND (reference sequence). The CDR3 is 14 amino acids. CDR3 DNA: TGTGCCACAGGCCAGGGGCCCCGCTCCTACGAGCAGTACTTC. It specifies CATGQGPRSYEQYF.

J is TRBJ2-7 and V is TRBV6-6, with no clear D. This CDR3 contains 14 residues. The germline V gene encodes CDR1 MNHNY and CDR2 SVGAGI (reference sequence). V was trimmed by 0 bases and J by 2 bases, leaving 8 bases between them. The CDR3 protein is CASSYSSPAYEQYF. As DNA, the CDR3 is TGTGCCAGCAGTTACTCGAGTCCCGCCTACGAGCAGTACTTC.